This TCR beta chain was identified during a study of T cell changes during pregnancy in multiple sclerosis. In germline, CDR1 is MDHEN, CDR2 SYDVKM. The CDR3 spans 15 residues. Trimming removed 6 bases at V and 9 bases at J, with 23 bases between. TCRdb keeps only in-frame clones here, not all; method: immunoSEQ multiplex PCR. The sample shows some 32,000 clones, 75% to 95% of them seen only once. The sequencing used CD8+ T cells from peripheral blood mononuclear cells, collected in the second trimester of pregnancy. The chain joins TRBV28 to TRBJ1-1; no clear D. This sequence originates from a female donor with multiple sclerosis, enrolled in a pregnancy study. CDR3 coding DNA: TGTGCCAGCAGCCTCACCCCGGGGTTTAGACAAAAAGCTTTCTTT. This encodes CASSLTPGFRQKAFF. Together with reference TRBV28 and TRBJ1-1, the CDR3 gives the full variable domain: DVKVTQSSRYLVKRTGEKVFLECVQDMDHENMFWYRQDPGLGLRLIYFSYDVKMKEKGDIPEGYSVSREKKERFSLILESASTNQTSMYLCASSLTPGFRQKAFFGQGTRLTVV.